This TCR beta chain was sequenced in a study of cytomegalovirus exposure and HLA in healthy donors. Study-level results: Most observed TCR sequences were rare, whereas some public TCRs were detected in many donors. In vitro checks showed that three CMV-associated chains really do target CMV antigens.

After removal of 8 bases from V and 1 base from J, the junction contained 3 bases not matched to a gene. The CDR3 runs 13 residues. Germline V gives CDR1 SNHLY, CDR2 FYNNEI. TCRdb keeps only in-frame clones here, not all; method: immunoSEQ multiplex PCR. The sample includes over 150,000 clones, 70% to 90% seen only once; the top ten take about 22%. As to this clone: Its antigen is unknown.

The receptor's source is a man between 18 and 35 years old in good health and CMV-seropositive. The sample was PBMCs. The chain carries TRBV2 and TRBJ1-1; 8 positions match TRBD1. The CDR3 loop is CASLDRGNTEAFF. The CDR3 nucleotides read TGTGCCAGCTTAGACAGGGGGAACACTGAAGCTTTCTTT.